This entry lists 20 T cell receptor beta chains sequenced from one sample in a study of OX40 agonist ivuxolimab in advanced cancers. Generated by immunoSEQ multiplex PCR, the TCRdb table keeps only in-frame clones and is missing some. The sample lists approximately 40,000 clones, about 88% occurring once. Sequencing used CD4+ or CD8+ T cells sorted from blood, obtained in a trial of the OX40 agonist ivuxolimab. Every receptor here comes from an adult with an advanced solid tumor such as melanoma, head and neck, liver or kidney cancer.

The chain couples TRBV19 to TRBJ1-3; no reliable D call. The CDR3 has 15 amino acids. V lost 3 bases and J 0 bases, leaving 9 bases between the germline ends. Germline V gene lookup returns CDR1 LNHDA and CDR2 SQIVND (reference sequence). The CDR3 DNA is TGTGCCAGTAGTATTTCTTGGGACTCTGGAAACACCATATATTTT. Its protein is CASSISWDSGNTIYF. Based on the CDR3 plus reference TRBV19 and TRBJ1-3, the full variable domain is DGGITQSPKYLFRKEGQNVTLSCEQNLNHDAMYWYRQDPGQGLRLIYYSQIVNDFQKGDIAEGYSVSREKKESFPLTVTSAQKNPTAFYLCASSISWDSGNTIYFGEGSWLTVV.

This chain connects TRBV6-6 to TRBJ2-1, with TRBD2 identical over 9 bases. Per germline, CDR1 MNHNY and CDR2 SVGAGI (reference sequence). V shed 0 bases, J shed 9 bases, and the junction held 9 bases outside the gene matches. The CDR3 loop spans 16 amino acids. CDR3 DNA: TGTGCCAGCAGTTACTCGAGCGGGAGCGGGGGGCGTGAGCAGTTCTTC. Protein product: CASSYSSGSGGREQFF.

J is TRBJ2-7 and V is TRBV4-2; possibly TRBD1 or TRBD2 for D (5 bases each). V dropped 4 bases and J dropped 9 bases, with 19 bases sitting between them. The CDR3 runs 14 residues. CDR1 is LGHNA, CDR2 YNFKEQ, per germline. The CDR3 region is CASSPGSRDAAQYF. The CDR3 nucleotides are TGTGCCAGCAGCCCCGGGTCCCGGGACGCCGCGCAGTACTTC.

This CDR3 reads CASSFWAMNTEAFF. The CDR3, as DNA: TGTGCCAGCAGCTTCTGGGCCATGAACACTGAAGCTTTCTTT. The chain is built from TRBV5-4 and TRBJ1-1, with D hard to call. CDR1 is SGHNT, CDR2 YYREEE, per germline (reference sequence). Trimming shortened V by 2 bases and J by 0 bases, and 8 bases separated the two germline ends. The CDR3 loop spans 14 amino acids.

This sequence joins TRBV30 and TRBJ2-7; a weak D match, TRBD2 (7 bases). Trimming took 1 base from V and 7 from J, leaving 14 bases between them. This CDR3 contains 13 residues. The germline CDR1 and CDR2 sequences are GTSNPN and SVGIG (reference sequence). As DNA, the CDR3 is TGTGCCTGGAGTGCGGGGGGCGCCTGGGAGCAGTACTTC. Encoded protein: CAWSAGGAWEQYF.

The chain has TRBV28 and TRBJ1-4; 7 nucleotides align to TRBD1. The CDR3 covers 15 residues. Germline CDR1 MDHEN, CDR2 SYDVKM. Trimming cost V 10 bases and J 9 bases; bases outside gene matches: 17. As DNA, the CDR3 is TGTGCCACCTGGACCCAGGGTTCAGGGGGGAAAAAACTGTTTTTT. Translation gives CATWTQGSGGKKLFF.

The chain uses TRBV10-2 and TRBJ1-2; 9 bases agree with TRBD1. This CDR3 region has 18 residues. CDR1 WSHSY and CDR2 SAAADI come from the germline V gene. Unmatched junction bases numbered 20, after V lost 6 bases and J lost 6 bases. The CDR3 here is CASRALKAQGAEGDGYTF. The CDR3 bases are TGCGCCAGCAGGGCCCTGAAGGCACAGGGGGCGGAAGGGGATGGCTACACCTTC.

This clone was seen just once. V usage is TRBV6-1 and J usage is TRBJ1-4; D possibly corresponds to TRBD1 (5 bases). The CDR3 has 12 residues. V was cut by 7 bases and J by 5 bases, with 8 bases left in between. CDR1 and CDR2 from the germline V gene are MNHNS and SASEGT. CDR3 sequence: CASNRFNEKLFF. CDR3 in DNA: TGTGCCAGCAACAGGTTCAATGAAAAACTGTTTTTT.

This chain connects TRBV21-1 to TRBJ2-1. TRBV21-1 is noted as a pseudogene. This CDR3 is 17 amino acids long. CDR3 residues: CASSKCSRISEYNEQFF. The DNA for the CDR3 is TGTGCCAGCAGCAAGTGTAGTCGGATTTCCGAGTACAATGAGCAGTTCTTC.

CDR3 in amino acids: CATKREKQFF. CDR3 nucleotide sequence: TGTGCCACCAAGCGGGAAAAGCAGTTCTTC. The chain combines TRBV6-1 with TRBJ2-1; 7 bases are a match to TRBD2. Trimming cost V 10 bases and J 11 bases; bases outside gene matches: 5. Germline V gene sequence: CDR1 MNHNS, CDR2 SASEGT. The CDR3 consists of 10 residues.

This chain connects TRBV6-6 to TRBJ1-5; the D gene is possibly TRBD1 (5 bases). The CDR3 runs to 13 residues. Germline values: CDR1 MNHNY, CDR2 SVGAGI (reference sequence). Between the trimmed V and J ends, which lost 4 bases and 5 bases, there was a span of 9 bases. The CDR3 coding sequence is TGTGCCAGCAGTTGGGGCAGATATCAGCCCCAGCATTTT. Protein: CASSWGRYQPQHF.

CDR3 loop: CASSYGNTGELFF. The CDR3 nucleotides are TGTGCCAGCAGCTACGGGAACACCGGGGAGCTGTTTTTT. This chain connects TRBV7-3 to TRBJ2-2; D gene uncertain. CDR1 is SGHTA, CDR2 FQGTGA, per germline. The CDR3 runs to 13 residues. V dropped 4 bases and J dropped 1 base, with 4 bases sitting between them.

This chain connects TRBV6-1 to TRBJ1-4, with a possible D match to TRBD1 (5 bases). The CDR3 has 14 residues. CDR1 MNHNS and CDR2 SASEGT come from the germline V gene. Trimming removed 7 bases at V and 5 bases at J, with 14 bases between. In nucleotides, the CDR3 is TGTGCCAGCACGGCGGGGGATCCGAATGAAAAACTGTTTTTT. Its translation is CASTAGDPNEKLFF.

The chain has TRBV19 and TRBJ1-1; D is unresolved. The germline V and J ends were trimmed by 4 bases and 4 bases, with 16 bases remaining between them. This CDR3 region has 15 residues. CDR1 is LNHDA and CDR2 is SQIVND in the germline V gene (reference sequence). The DNA of the CDR3 is TGTGCCAGTAGTACGGACGGCTCAAGTGCCACTGAAGCTTTCTTT. Encoded protein: CASSTDGSSATEAFF.

This sequence joins TRBV4-1 and TRBJ2-3, with D tentatively TRBD2 (6 bases). This CDR3 has 15 residues. Germline loops: CDR1 MGHRA, CDR2 YSYEKL. V lost 4 bases to trimming and J lost 4 bases, with 15 bases between them. The CDR3 protein is CASSPWPPGADTQYF. CDR3 coding DNA: TGCGCCAGCAGCCCGTGGCCCCCGGGGGCAGATACGCAGTATTTT.

This clone was seen once. The chain combines TRBV5-4 with TRBJ2-1; D not certain. V was pared by 0 bases and J by 8 bases, with 15 bases between. From germline, CDR1 is SGHNT and CDR2 YYREEE (reference sequence). This CDR3 region has 15 residues. As DNA, the CDR3 is TGTGCCAGCAGCTTGGTCGGGTCTACTGAGGATGAGCAGTTCTTC. It is translated as CASSLVGSTEDEQFF.

The rearrangement uses TRBV28 and TRBJ2-1; weak D call: TRBD2 (6 bases). Deletions cut 2 bases from V and 5 bases from J, with 13 bases between. Germline V CDR1 and CDR2: MDHEN, SYDVKM. The CDR3 extends over 15 amino acids. In nucleotides, the CDR3 is TGTGCCAGCAGTTTAGCGGGGAGCCCCAACAATGAGCAGTTCTTC. It yields the protein CASSLAGSPNNEQFF.

The chain is built from TRBV5-4 and TRBJ2-5; 11 bases map to TRBD2. The better agreement between TRBJ2-7 and the DNA end casts doubt on the J call. The CDR3 loop spans 17 amino acids. Germline V gene lookup returns CDR1 SGHNT and CDR2 YYREEE (reference sequence). The CDR3 loop reads CASSLAKVAGGRDEQYF. CDR3 bases: TGTGCCAGCAGCTTGGCCAAGGTAGCGGGAGGGCGCGACGAGCAGTACTTC.

The gene calls are TRBV7-3 and TRBJ1-2; 8 bases fit TRBD1. Germline lookup yields CDR1 SGHTA and CDR2 FQGTGA. V shed 2 bases, J shed 0 bases, and the junction held 5 bases outside the gene matches. The CDR3 covers 16 residues. CDR3 loop: CASSLDRGTSNYGYTF. Written as DNA, the CDR3 is TGTGCCAGCAGCTTAGACAGGGGAACTTCTAACTATGGCTACACCTTC.

This chain links TRBV5-1 with TRBJ2-5; unclear D gene. The CDR3 length is 12 residues. Germline V CDR1 and CDR2: SGHRS, YFSETQ. Trimming shortened V by 5 bases and J by 1 base, and 6 bases separated the two germline ends. In DNA form, the CDR3 reads TGCGCCAGCAGGCAGACCCAAGAGACCCAGTACTTC. Its translation: CASRQTQETQYF.